This is a list of T cell receptor beta chains from one sample in a study of read filtering for tumor transcriptome and immune sequencing. MiXCR, applied by TCRdb to the reads, yields one record per CDR3 protein. Of 35,000 to 40,000 distinct CDR3 sequences in the sample, roughly an eighth were seen once. Sequencing used a population of CD138-negative cells sorted from bone marrow. The receptors stem from a donor at least 40 years old with multiple myeloma. CDR3s include the opening cysteine and the closing phenylalanine or tryptophan. Fields, in order: J gene, V gene, CDR3 protein.

J: TRBJ2-1
V: TRBV14
CDR3: CASSQNLAPTYNEQFF

J: TRBJ2-1
V: TRBV6-6
CDR3: CASSEQGGNEQFF

J: TRBJ2-6
V: TRBV7-2
CDR3: CASSSPGVLSGANVLTF

J: TRBJ1-5
V: TRBV19
CDR3: CASSRSDFGNQPQHF

J: TRBJ2-7
V: TRBV20-1
CDR3: CSAAGTSDYEQYF

J: TRBJ2-5
V: TRBV29-1
CDR3: CSVSRVVQETQYF

J: TRBJ2-4
V: TRBV20-1
CDR3: CSARVGEGRAKNIQYF

J: TRBJ2-7
V: TRBV14
CDR3: CASSQVPSGEQYF

J: TRBJ1-1
V: TRBV5-1
CDR3: CASRTGTAIPNTEAFF

J: TRBJ1-1
V: TRBV12-3/TRBV12-4
CDR3: CAGSFLQNTEAFF

J: TRBJ2-1
V: TRBV11-2
CDR3: CASSSLAGGISYGGEQFF

J: TRBJ2-1
V: TRBV29-1
CDR3: CSVEARRRINEQFF

J: TRBJ2-2
V: TRBV5-1
CDR3: CASSRDREAGELFF

J: TRBJ2-3
V: TRBV5-1
CDR3: CASSLARASTDTQYF

J: TRBJ2-7
V: TRBV4-3
CDR3: CASSQAVTGYYEQYF

J: TRBJ2-5
V: TRBV6-2/TRBV6-3
CDR3: CATAMGGRETQYF

J: TRBJ2-7
V: TRBV29-1
CDR3: CSVVDYEQYF

J: TRBJ2-3
V: TRBV29-1
CDR3: CSVEKGGTDTQYF

J: TRBJ2-6
V: TRBV18
CDR3: CASSPDPANVLTF

J: TRBJ2-7
V: TRBV7-6
CDR3: CASSGGRGYEQYF

J: TRBJ2-3
V: TRBV10-1
CDR3: CASSELLAGPQYF

J: TRBJ2-2
V: TRBV7-6
CDR3: CASSLVGLPQEKNTGELFF